The rows below give T cell receptor beta chains drawn from one sample of a study of response to subunit inactivated influenza vaccine. TCRdb recomputed calls from the RT-PCR reads with MiXCR, one row per CDR3 protein. The sample lists some 500,000 distinct CDR3 sequences; over 25% were seen once. Sequenced here: CD4+ T cells sorted from PBMCs, sampled 4 to 6 days after vaccination. The receptors come from a man between 50 and 59 years old who received an inactivated influenza vaccine. Both conserved end residues are part of each CDR3. D genes are given only for firm matches. Size tells how often a clone was seen (once, few, many) or the class of an expanded clone, and some rows leave it out.

cdr3_aa,cdr3_nt,j_call,v_call,clone_size,d_call,cdr3_length
CASRNTFGEQYF,TGTGCCAGCAGGAATACTTTTGGGGAGCAGTACTTC,TRBJ2-7,TRBV6-5,few,NA,12
CASSPLATYNEQFF,TGTGCCAGCAGCCCCCTCGCCACCTACAATGAGCAGTTCTTC,TRBJ2-1,TRBV2,few,NA,14
CASSYSLTGYHEQFF,TGTGCCAGCAGTTACTCCTTAACAGGCTACCATGAGCAGTTCTTC,TRBJ2-1,TRBV6-5,NA,NA,15
CASSLSSGPGELFF,TGTGCCAGCAGCTTAAGTTCAGGCCCCGGGGAGCTGTTTTTT,TRBJ2-2,TRBV7-2,NA,NA,14
CASGGGFGTDTQYF,TGCGCCAGCGGCGGGGGATTTGGCACAGATACGCAGTATTTT,TRBJ2-3,TRBV5-1,few,TRBD2,14
CASSQSVVYEQYF,TGCGCCAGCAGCCAGTCGGTCGTCTACGAGCAGTACTTC,TRBJ2-7,TRBV4-3,many,NA,13
CASSYSMASGDSYEQYF,TGTGCCAGCAGTTACTCGATGGCTAGCGGGGACTCCTACGAGCAGTACTTC,TRBJ2-7,TRBV6-5,NA,TRBD2,17
CSVVFRYSYEQYF,TGCAGCGTCGTTTTTAGGTACTCCTACGAGCAGTACTTC,TRBJ2-7,TRBV29-1,many,NA,13
CSARGEGYFYEQYF,TGCAGTGCTAGAGGGGAGGGGTACTTCTACGAGCAGTACTTC,TRBJ2-7,TRBV20-1,NA,TRBD2,14
CSARDLASGGTDTQYF,TGCAGTGCTAGAGATCTCGCTAGCGGGGGGACAGATACGCAGTATTTT,TRBJ2-3,TRBV20-1,NA,TRBD2,16
CASSLWGAGIGTDTQYF,TGCGCCAGCAGCTTGTGGGGTGCGGGTATCGGCACAGATACGCAGTATTTT,TRBJ2-3,TRBV5-1,NA,NA,17
CASSSFAGAYRETQYF,TGTGCCAGCAGTTCCTTTGCAGGAGCGTATAGAGAGACCCAGTACTTC,TRBJ2-5,TRBV6-2/TRBV6-3,few,NA,16
CASSSRQVLQETQYF,TGTGCCAGCAGCTCACGACAGGTCCTCCAAGAGACCCAGTACTTC,TRBJ2-5,TRBV7-2,NA,NA,15
CASSLGSSDRWFF,TGCGCCAGCAGCTTGGGGTCTAGTGATAGGTGGTTCTTC,TRBJ2-1,TRBV5-1,NA,NA,13
CASRGQSNTEAFF,TGTGCCAGCAGGGGACAATCCAACACTGAAGCTTTCTTT,TRBJ1-1,TRBV12-3/TRBV12-4,many,NA,13
CASGRTGKTGELFF,TGTGCCAGCGGCCGGACAGGGAAGACCGGGGAGCTGTTTTTT,TRBJ2-2,TRBV6-1,few,TRBD1,14
CSASGSGLNYGYTF,TGCAGTGCCTCAGGTTCCGGCCTTAACTATGGCTACACCTTC,TRBJ1-2,TRBV20-1,few,NA,14
CSARPSGSINEQFF,TGCAGTGCTAGACCTAGCGGGAGTATCAATGAGCAGTTCTTC,TRBJ2-1,TRBV20-1,many,TRBD2,14
CSVWVAAMFF,TGCAGCGTTTGGGTCGCAGCGATGTTCTTC,TRBJ2-1,TRBV29-1,NA,NA,10
CSARTGTVKYEQYF,TGCAGTGCCCGTACCGGGACAGTGAAGTACGAGCAGTACTTC,TRBJ2-7,TRBV20-1,few,TRBD1,14
CATWLTGDNEQFF,TGTGCCACCTGGTTGACAGGGGACAATGAGCAGTTCTTC,TRBJ2-1,TRBV6-1,NA,TRBD1,13
CAISDRNEQFF,TGTGCCATCAGTGACCGCAATGAGCAGTTCTTC,TRBJ2-1,TRBV10-3,NA,NA,11
CASMPTGVRSQPQHF,TGTGCCAGCATGCCGACAGGGGTTCGGTCTCAGCCCCAGCATTTT,TRBJ1-5,TRBV6-1,NA,TRBD1,15
CASTPMGLNYGYTF,TGTGCCAGCACCCCGATGGGATTAAACTATGGCTACACCTTC,TRBJ1-2,TRBV7-2,few,NA,14
CASRRTGTHEQYF,TGTGCCAGCAGAAGGACAGGGACCCACGAGCAGTACTTC,TRBJ2-7,TRBV28,few,TRBD1,13
CATSDFPDFTDGSTDTQYF,TGTGCCACCAGTGATTTTCCAGACTTTACCGATGGAAGCACAGATACGCAGTATTTT,TRBJ2-3,TRBV24-1,NA,NA,19